This T cell receptor beta chain was sequenced for a study of cytomegalovirus exposure and HLA in healthy donors. Whole-study results and caveats: Several of the most significant clusters appeared, in a later analysis, to be linked to common viral pathogens. Segments of the TCR beta V type were, in most cases, productive about 87% or about 30% of the time in an earlier analysis.

PCR used 60 Vbeta primers and 13 Jbeta primers. Sequencing used immunoSEQ multiplex PCR; TCRdb keeps in-frame clones, though not all of them. The sample holds more than 150,000 clones; approximately 84% are singletons and the top ten take 3% to 3.5%. To note about this clone: The antigen is undetermined.

The receptor was isolated from a woman between 45 and 60 years old in good health and CMV-seropositive. The material sequenced was PBMCs.

The CDR3 loop reads CASSQVVAGAYNEQFF. The CDR3 DNA follows: TGCGCCAGCAGCCAAGTGGTGGCGGGAGCCTACAATGAGCAGTTCTTC. The rearrangement links TRBV4-1 to TRBJ2-1; TRBD2 aligns across 7 bases. The V and J ends lost 1 base and 2 bases, in that order; junction bases with no gene match: 5. CDR3 size: 16 residues. The germline V gene has CDR1 MGHRA and CDR2 YSYEKL.